This TCR beta chain was sequenced for a study of CD8 T cells in Susac syndrome. When the RNA was reverse transcribed, random hexamers were used with an input of roughly 0.45 to 1 ug. MiXCR, run by TCRdb on the immunoSEQ multiplex PCR reads, gives a single entry per CDR3 protein. The table includes about 200,000 distinct CDR3 sequences, approximately 90% detected once. In germline, CDR1 is MNHEY, CDR2 SVGEGT. Deletions cut 4 bases from V and 2 bases from J, with 4 bases between. This CDR3 contains 12 residues. The origin of this receptor is a human donor with multiple sclerosis. Sequenced: CD8+ T cells from PBMCs. The chain couples TRBV6-2 or TRBV6-3 to TRBJ2-3; no clear D gene. CDR3 DNA sequence: TGTGCCAGCAGTTGGACCACAGATACGCAGTATTTT. This sequence encodes CASSWTTDTQYF.